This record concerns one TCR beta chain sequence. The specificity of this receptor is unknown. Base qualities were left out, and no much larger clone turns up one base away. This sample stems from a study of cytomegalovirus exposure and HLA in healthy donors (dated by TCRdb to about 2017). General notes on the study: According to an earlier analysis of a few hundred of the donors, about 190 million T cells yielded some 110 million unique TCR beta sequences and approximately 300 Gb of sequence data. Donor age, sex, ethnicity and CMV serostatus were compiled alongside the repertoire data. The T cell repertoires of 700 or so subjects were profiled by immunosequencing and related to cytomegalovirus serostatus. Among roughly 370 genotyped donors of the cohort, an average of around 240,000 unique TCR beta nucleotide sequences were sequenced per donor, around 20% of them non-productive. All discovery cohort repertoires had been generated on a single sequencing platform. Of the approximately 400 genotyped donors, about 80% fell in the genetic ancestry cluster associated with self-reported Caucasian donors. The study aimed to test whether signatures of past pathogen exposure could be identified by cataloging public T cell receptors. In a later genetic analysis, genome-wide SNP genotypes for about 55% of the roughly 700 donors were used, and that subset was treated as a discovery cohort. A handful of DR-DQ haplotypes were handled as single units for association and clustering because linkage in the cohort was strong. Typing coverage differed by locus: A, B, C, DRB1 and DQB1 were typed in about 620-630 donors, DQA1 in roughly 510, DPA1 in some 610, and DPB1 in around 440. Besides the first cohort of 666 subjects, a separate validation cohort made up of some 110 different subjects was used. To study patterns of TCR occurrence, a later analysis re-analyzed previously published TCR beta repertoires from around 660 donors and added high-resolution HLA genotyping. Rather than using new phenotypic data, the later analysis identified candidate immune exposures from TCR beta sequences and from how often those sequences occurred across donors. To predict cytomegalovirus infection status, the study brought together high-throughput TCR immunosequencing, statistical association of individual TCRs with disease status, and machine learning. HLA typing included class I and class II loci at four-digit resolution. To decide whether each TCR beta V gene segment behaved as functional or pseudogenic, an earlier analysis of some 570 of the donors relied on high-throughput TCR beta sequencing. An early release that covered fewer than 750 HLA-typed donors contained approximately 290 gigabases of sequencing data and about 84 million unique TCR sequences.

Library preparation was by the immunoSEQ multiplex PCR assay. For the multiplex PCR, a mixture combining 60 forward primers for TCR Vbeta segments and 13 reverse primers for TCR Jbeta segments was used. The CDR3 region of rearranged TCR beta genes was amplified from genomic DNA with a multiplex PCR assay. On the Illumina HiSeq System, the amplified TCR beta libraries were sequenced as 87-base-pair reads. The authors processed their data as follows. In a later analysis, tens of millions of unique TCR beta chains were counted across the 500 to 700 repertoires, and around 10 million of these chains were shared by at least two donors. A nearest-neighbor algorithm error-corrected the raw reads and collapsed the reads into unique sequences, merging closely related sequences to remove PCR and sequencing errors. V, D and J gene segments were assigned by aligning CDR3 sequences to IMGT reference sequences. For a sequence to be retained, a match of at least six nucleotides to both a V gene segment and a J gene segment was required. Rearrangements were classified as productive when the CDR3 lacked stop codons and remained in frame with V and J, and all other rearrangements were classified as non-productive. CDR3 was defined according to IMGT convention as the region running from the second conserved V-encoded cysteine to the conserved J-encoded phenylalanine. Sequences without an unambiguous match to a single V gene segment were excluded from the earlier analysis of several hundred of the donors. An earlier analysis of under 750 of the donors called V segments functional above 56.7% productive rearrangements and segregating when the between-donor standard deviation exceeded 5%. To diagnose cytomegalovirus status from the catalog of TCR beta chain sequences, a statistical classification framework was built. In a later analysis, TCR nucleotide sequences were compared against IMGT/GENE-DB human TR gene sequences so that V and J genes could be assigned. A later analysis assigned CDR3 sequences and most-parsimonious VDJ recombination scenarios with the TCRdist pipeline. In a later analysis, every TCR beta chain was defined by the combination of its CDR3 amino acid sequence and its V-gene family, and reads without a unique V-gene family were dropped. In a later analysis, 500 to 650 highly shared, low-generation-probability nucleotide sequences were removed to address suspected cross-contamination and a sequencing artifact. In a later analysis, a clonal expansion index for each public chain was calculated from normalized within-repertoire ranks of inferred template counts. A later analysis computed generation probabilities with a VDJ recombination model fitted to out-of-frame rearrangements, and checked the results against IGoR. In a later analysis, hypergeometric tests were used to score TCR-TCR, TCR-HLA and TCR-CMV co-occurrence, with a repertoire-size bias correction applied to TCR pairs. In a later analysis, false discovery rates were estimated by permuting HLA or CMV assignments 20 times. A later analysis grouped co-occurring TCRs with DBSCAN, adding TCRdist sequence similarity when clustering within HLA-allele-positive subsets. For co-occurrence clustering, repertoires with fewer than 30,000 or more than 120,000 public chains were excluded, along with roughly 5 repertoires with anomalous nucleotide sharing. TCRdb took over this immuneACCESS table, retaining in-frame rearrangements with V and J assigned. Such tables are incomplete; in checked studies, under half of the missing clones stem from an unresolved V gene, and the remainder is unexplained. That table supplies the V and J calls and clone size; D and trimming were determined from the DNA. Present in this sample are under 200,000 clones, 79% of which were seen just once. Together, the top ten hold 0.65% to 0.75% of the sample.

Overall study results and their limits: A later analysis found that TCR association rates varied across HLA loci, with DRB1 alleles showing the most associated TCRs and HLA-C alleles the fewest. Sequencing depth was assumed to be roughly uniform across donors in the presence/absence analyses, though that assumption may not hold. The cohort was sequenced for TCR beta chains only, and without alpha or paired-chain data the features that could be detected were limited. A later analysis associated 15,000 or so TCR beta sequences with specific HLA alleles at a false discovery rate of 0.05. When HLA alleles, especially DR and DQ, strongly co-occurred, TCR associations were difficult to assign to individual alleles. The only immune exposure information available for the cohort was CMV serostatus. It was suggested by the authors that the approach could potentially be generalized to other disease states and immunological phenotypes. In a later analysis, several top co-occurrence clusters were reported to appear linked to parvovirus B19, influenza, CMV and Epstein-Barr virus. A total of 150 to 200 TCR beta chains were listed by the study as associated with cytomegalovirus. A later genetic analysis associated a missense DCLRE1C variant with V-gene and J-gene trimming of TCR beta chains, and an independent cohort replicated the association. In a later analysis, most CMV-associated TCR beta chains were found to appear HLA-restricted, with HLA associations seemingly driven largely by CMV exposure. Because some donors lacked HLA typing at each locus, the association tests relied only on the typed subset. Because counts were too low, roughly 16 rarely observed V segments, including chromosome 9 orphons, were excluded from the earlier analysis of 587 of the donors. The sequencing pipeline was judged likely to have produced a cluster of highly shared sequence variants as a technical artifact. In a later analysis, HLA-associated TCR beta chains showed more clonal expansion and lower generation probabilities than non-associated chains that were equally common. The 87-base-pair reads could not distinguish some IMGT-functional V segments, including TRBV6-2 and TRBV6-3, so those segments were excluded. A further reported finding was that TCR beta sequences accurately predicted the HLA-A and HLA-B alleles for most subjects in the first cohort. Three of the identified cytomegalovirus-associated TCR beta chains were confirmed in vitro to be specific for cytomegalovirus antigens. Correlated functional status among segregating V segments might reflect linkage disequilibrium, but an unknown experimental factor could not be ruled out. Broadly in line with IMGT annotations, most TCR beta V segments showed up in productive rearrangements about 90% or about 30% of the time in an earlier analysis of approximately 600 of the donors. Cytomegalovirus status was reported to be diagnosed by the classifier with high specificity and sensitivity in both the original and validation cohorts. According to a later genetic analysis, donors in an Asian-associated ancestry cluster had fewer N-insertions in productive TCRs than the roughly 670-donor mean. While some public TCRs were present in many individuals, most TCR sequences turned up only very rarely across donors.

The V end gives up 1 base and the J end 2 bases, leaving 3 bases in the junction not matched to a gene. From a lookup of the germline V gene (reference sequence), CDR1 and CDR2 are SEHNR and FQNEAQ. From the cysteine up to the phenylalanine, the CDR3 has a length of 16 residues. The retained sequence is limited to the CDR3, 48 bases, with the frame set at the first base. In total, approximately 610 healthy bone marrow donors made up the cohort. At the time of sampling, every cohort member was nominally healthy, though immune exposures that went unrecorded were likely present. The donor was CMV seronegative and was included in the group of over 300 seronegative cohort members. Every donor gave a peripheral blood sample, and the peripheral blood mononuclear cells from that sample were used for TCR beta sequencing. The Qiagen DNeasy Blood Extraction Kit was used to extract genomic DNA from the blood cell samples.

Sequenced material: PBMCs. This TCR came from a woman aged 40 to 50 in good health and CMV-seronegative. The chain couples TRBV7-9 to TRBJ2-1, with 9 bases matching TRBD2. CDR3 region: CASSLGTSDPYNEQFF. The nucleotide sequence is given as TGTGCCAGCAGCTTAGGGACTAGCGACCCCTACAATGAGCAGTTCTTC.